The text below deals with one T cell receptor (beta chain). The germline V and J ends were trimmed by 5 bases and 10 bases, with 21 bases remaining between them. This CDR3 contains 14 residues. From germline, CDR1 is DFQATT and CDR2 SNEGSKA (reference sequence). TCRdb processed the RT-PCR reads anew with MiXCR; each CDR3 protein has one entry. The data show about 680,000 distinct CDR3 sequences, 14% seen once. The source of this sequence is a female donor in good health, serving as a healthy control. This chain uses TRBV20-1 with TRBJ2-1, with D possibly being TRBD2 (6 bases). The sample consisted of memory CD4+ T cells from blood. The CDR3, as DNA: TGCAGTGCTCCCGTCTTCCGGGAGAGGGTCGAGCAGTTCTTC. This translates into CSAPVFRERVEQFF.